One sample yielded the 7 T cell receptor beta chains listed below, sequenced in a study of blood T cell repertoires in COVID-19. Generated by immunoSEQ multiplex PCR, the TCRdb table keeps only in-frame clones and is missing some. This table holds about 330,000 clones, 86% found once. The specimen sequenced was peripheral blood. The receptors here all came from a woman aged 45-65 years with acute or convalescent COVID-19.

V gene TRBV11-2 combines with J gene TRBJ2-3; TRBD1 might be the D (6 bases). Trimming left V 1 base short and J 4 bases short, with 21 bases between. Per germline, CDR1 SGHAT and CDR2 FQNNGV. The CDR3 consists of 18 residues. The CDR3 sequence: CASSLGGYGTYLPDTQYF. CDR3 nucleotides: TGTGCCAGCAGCTTAGGGGGATACGGGACATACCTGCCAGATACGCAGTATTTT.

This chain connects TRBV5-8 to TRBJ1-1, with no clear D. The V end was cut by 5 bases, the J end by 0 bases, with 8 bases between. CDR1 is SGHTS, CDR2 YDEGEE, per germline. The CDR3 length is 13 residues. This CDR3 is CASSVRLNTEAFF. The CDR3, as DNA: TGTGCCAGCAGTGTACGGTTGAACACTGAAGCTTTCTTT.

The rearrangement joins TRBV7-2 to TRBJ1-5; D perhaps matches TRBD1 (5 bases). The CDR3 loop spans 14 amino acids. Between the trimmed V and J ends, which lost 4 bases and 2 bases, there was a span of 9 bases. Germline assignment: CDR1 SGHTA and CDR2 FQGNSA. CDR3: CASSSPGGNQPQHF. The CDR3 DNA sequence: TGTGCCAGCAGCTCCCCGGGGGGCAATCAGCCCCAGCATTTT. The whole variable domain, filled in from reference TRBV7-2 and TRBJ1-5, reads GAGVSQSPSNKVTEKGKDVELRCDPISGHTALYWYRQSLGQGLEFLIYFQGNSAPDKSGLPSDRFSAERTGGSVSTLTIQRTQQEDSAVYLCASSSPGGNQPQHFGDGTRLSIL.

This sequence joins TRBV29-1 and TRBJ2-5, with D tentatively TRBD2 (6 bases). The ends were cut back, 7 bases at V and 5 bases at J, with 14 bases in the middle. Germline CDR1 and CDR2: SQVTM and ANQGSEA. The CDR3 length is 12 residues. DNA of the CDR3: TGCAGCGCCGAGACTAGTTCTGAGACCCAGTACTTC. Amino acids: CSAETSSETQYF. The whole variable domain, remainder taken from reference TRBV29-1 and TRBJ2-5, is SAVISQKPSRDICQRGTSLTIQCQVDSQVTMMFWYRQQPGQSLTLIATANQGSEATYESGFVIDKFPISRPNLTFSTLTVSNMSPEDSSIYLCSAETSSETQYFGPGTRLLVL.

The V call is TRBV28, the J call TRBJ2-7; tentative D call: TRBD2 (5 bases). The germline V and J ends were trimmed by 3 bases and 2 bases, with 11 bases remaining between them. This CDR3 contains 14 residues. Germline V CDR1 and CDR2: MDHEN, SYDVKM. In DNA form, the CDR3 reads TGTGCCAGCAGTTTGGGTGGGAGACCCTACGAGCAGTACTTC. Translating it yields CASSLGGRPYEQYF.

The CDR3 nucleotides are TGCGCCAGCAGCCTAGGACAGGTTATAGGTCGGTCCTACGAGCAGTACTTC. As protein: CASSLGQVIGRSYEQYF. The J gene is TRBJ2-7, the V gene TRBV5-1; 7 bases match TRBD1. This CDR3 has 17 residues. V lost 4 bases, J lost 1 base, and 14 bases stayed unmatched. Germline V gene lookup returns CDR1 SGHRS and CDR2 YFSETQ.

The chain joins TRBV27 to TRBJ1-1; no firm D call. Trimming took 5 bases from V and 1 from J, leaving 11 bases between them. The CDR3 is 14 amino acids. The V gene's germline CDR1 is MNHEY and CDR2 SMNVEV (reference sequence). The CDR3 loop is CASSLLGGNTEAFF. CDR3 nucleotide sequence: TGTGCCAGCAGTCTGTTGGGAGGGAACACTGAAGCTTTCTTT.